Listed below are T cell receptor beta chains from one sample, sequenced in a study of identical twins. TCRdb redid the calling of the 5' RACE reads with MiXCR, one entry per CDR3 protein. The sample contains approximately 600,000 distinct CDR3 sequences, about 7% of which appear only once. These data also formed part of another study, on yellow fever vaccine responses in identical twins.

The specimen was PBMCs. These receptors were obtained from a woman younger than 30 in good health. The CDR3 runs from the conserved cysteine through the conserved F or W. D genes are given only for firm matches. The size of a clone is reported for some rows only, either as once, few or many, or as a class for expanded clones.

V: TRBV6-1
J: TRBJ2-2
D: TRBD1
size: many
CDR3: CASTETGTVNTGELFF
DNA: TGTGCCAGCACCGAGACAGGGACAGTGAACACCGGGGAGCTGTTTTTT

V: TRBV20-1
J: TRBJ2-1
D: TRBD2
size: many
CDR3: CSAVSTSGYNEQFF
DNA: TGCAGTGCTGTGAGTACTAGCGGTTACAATGAGCAGTTCTTC

V: TRBV7-6
J: TRBJ2-1
D: TRBD2
size: -
CDR3: CASSFDSGSSYNEQFF
DNA: TGTGCCAGCAGCTTCGATAGCGGGAGCAGCTACAATGAGCAGTTCTTC

V: TRBV9
J: TRBJ2-5
D: -
size: few
CDR3: CASSDSGTPKETQYF
DNA: TGTGCCAGCAGCGACTCCGGGACCCCTAAAGAGACCCAGTACTTC

V: TRBV5-1
J: TRBJ2-7
D: TRBD2
size: many
CDR3: CASSLRASGRLGVSYEQYF
DNA: TGCGCCAGCAGCTTGCGAGCTAGCGGGAGGCTTGGGGTGTCCTACGAGCAGTACTTC

V: TRBV3-1
J: TRBJ2-5
D: -
size: -
CDR3: CASSPRDLGIRETQYF
DNA: TGTGCCAGCAGCCCCCGCGACCTCGGGATCCGGGAGACCCAGTACTTC

V: TRBV12-5
J: TRBJ2-3
D: -
size: few
CDR3: CASGPTSPQYF
DNA: TGTGCTAGTGGCCCGACATCCCCGCAGTATTTT

V: TRBV5-1
J: TRBJ2-5
D: TRBD2
size: -
CDR3: CASSLERGIWETQYF
DNA: TGCGCCAGCAGCTTGGAGCGGGGTATATGGGAGACCCAGTACTTC

V: TRBV20-1
J: TRBJ2-1
D: -
size: few
CDR3: CSATGSLPYNEQFF
DNA: TGCAGTGCTACTGGTAGCCTTCCCTACAATGAGCAGTTCTTC

V: TRBV12-3/TRBV12-4
J: TRBJ2-3
D: TRBD2
size: many
CDR3: CASSREGQGDTQYF
DNA: TGTGCCAGCAGCCGGGAGGGCCAAGGGGATACGCAGTATTTT

V: TRBV2
J: TRBJ2-1
D: TRBD2
size: many
CDR3: CASSGAAGGPSVEQFF
DNA: TGTGCCAGCAGTGGGGCAGCGGGAGGGCCATCGGTTGAGCAGTTCTTC

V: TRBV7-8
J: TRBJ1-1
D: TRBD1
size: -
CDR3: CASSYLQGRDTEAFF
DNA: TGTGCCAGCAGCTATCTACAGGGGAGAGACACTGAAGCTTTCTTT

V: TRBV24-1
J: TRBJ2-7
D: -
size: many
CDR3: CATSDKESLSSYEQYF
DNA: TGTGCCACCAGTGACAAGGAATCCCTAAGCTCCTACGAGCAGTACTTC

V: TRBV20-1
J: TRBJ2-2
D: -
size: few
CDR3: CSARFAGASPGELFF
DNA: TGCAGTGCTAGGTTTGCGGGGGCTTCCCCCGGGGAGCTGTTTTTT

V: TRBV6-1
J: TRBJ2-1
D: TRBD2
size: few
CDR3: CASSDTSAHSYNEQFF
DNA: TGTGCCAGCAGTGATACTAGCGCCCACTCCTACAATGAGCAGTTCTTC

V: TRBV12-3/TRBV12-4
J: TRBJ2-2
D: -
size: few
CDR3: CASVKRENTGELFF
DNA: TGTGCCAGCGTTAAGAGGGAAAACACCGGGGAGCTGTTTTTT

V: TRBV4-1
J: TRBJ1-1
D: -
size: few
CDR3: CASSQGWWETKNTEAFF
DNA: TGCGCCAGCAGCCAGGGATGGTGGGAGACAAAGAACACTGAAGCTTTCTTT

V: TRBV5-1
J: TRBJ2-5
D: TRBD1
size: many
CDR3: CASSLGTGGQETQYF
DNA: TGTGCCAGCAGTTTAGGGACAGGGGGCCAAGAGACCCAGTACTTC

V: TRBV7-3
J: TRBJ2-3
D: TRBD2
size: few
CDR3: CASQSGRAATDTQYF
DNA: TGTGCCAGCCAAAGCGGGAGGGCCGCCACAGATACGCAGTATTTT

V: TRBV7-9
J: TRBJ2-1
D: -
size: many
CDR3: CASSFFLYNEQFF
DNA: TGTGCCAGCAGCTTTTTCTTGTACAATGAGCAGTTCTTC

V: TRBV9
J: TRBJ2-1
D: TRBD2
size: -
CDR3: CASSARGRTGDEQFF
DNA: TGTGCCAGCAGCGCCCGCGGGAGGACGGGAGATGAGCAGTTCTTC

V: TRBV4-1
J: TRBJ2-7
D: -
size: -
CDR3: CASSQDPLAGYEQYF
DNA: TGCGCCAGCAGCCAAGATCCCCTCGCGGGCTACGAGCAGTACTTC

V: TRBV10-3
J: TRBJ2-7
D: TRBD2
size: many
CDR3: CAISRGLANSYEQYF
DNA: TGTGCCATCAGTCGAGGACTAGCGAATTCCTACGAGCAGTACTTC

V: TRBV5-1
J: TRBJ1-4
D: TRBD1
size: -
CDR3: CASREQGAEKLFF
DNA: TGCGCCAGCAGGGAACAGGGGGCGGAAAAACTGTTTTTT

V: TRBV21-1
J: TRBJ1-4
D: -
size: few
CDR3: CASSNPGHQVATNEKLFF
DNA: TGTGCCAGCAGCAATCCGGGACACCAAGTTGCAACTAATGAAAAACTGTTTTTT

V: TRBV12-3/TRBV12-4
J: TRBJ2-3
D: -
size: few
CDR3: CASSSLTYTQYF
DNA: TGTGCCAGCAGTTCCCTCACTTATACGCAGTATTTT

V: TRBV7-9
J: TRBJ2-1
D: -
size: many
CDR3: CASSLQGLYNEQFF
DNA: TGTGCCAGCAGCTTACAGGGGCTTTACAATGAGCAGTTCTTC

V: TRBV12-3/TRBV12-4
J: TRBJ1-6
D: -
size: many
CDR3: CASSFAGSPLHF
DNA: TGTGCCAGCAGTTTTGCTGGTTCACCCCTCCACTTT

V: TRBV6-1
J: TRBJ1-1
D: -
size: -
CDR3: CASSAQGGTEAFF
DNA: TGTGCCAGCAGTGCACAGGGCGGCACTGAAGCTTTCTTT

V: TRBV9
J: TRBJ2-2
D: TRBD1
size: few
CDR3: CASSIPDRGSTGELFF
DNA: TGTGCCAGCAGCATACCGGACAGGGGATCGACCGGGGAGCTGTTTTTT

V: TRBV5-1
J: TRBJ1-2
D: -
size: -
CDR3: CASSLGTTTLANYGYTF
DNA: TGCGCCAGCAGCCTAGGGACAACTACCTTAGCTAACTATGGCTACACCTTC

V: TRBV9
J: TRBJ2-3
D: TRBD2
size: many
CDR3: CASSGSGSSTDTQYF
DNA: TGTGCCAGCAGCGGTAGCGGGAGTTCCACAGATACGCAGTATTTT

V: TRBV7-8
J: TRBJ2-3
D: -
size: -
CDR3: CASGGRSGQGTDTQYF
DNA: TGTGCCAGTGGGGGGCGGAGCGGGCAGGGGACAGATACGCAGTATTTT

V: TRBV7-2
J: TRBJ2-2
D: TRBD2
size: few
CDR3: CASRSSGGAGSGELFF
DNA: TGTGCCAGCAGATCAAGCGGGGGGGCGGGGTCCGGGGAGCTGTTTTTT

V: TRBV10-3
J: TRBJ1-2
D: TRBD1
size: few
CDR3: CAISADRANYGYTF
DNA: TGTGCCATCAGTGCCGACAGGGCTAACTATGGCTACACCTTC

V: TRBV20-1
J: TRBJ2-7
D: TRBD1
size: few
CDR3: CSASGQGDRYEQYF
DNA: TGCAGTGCTAGTGGACAGGGGGATCGCTACGAGCAGTACTTC

V: TRBV7-2
J: TRBJ2-1
D: TRBD2
size: many
CDR3: CASSFGRTLSSYNEQFF
DNA: TGTGCCAGCAGCTTCGGGAGGACCCTGAGCTCCTACAATGAGCAGTTCTTC

V: TRBV12-3/TRBV12-4
J: TRBJ2-6
D: -
size: few
CDR3: CASSSTGNILSGANVLTF
DNA: TGTGCCAGCAGCTCCACAGGGAATATACTTTCTGGGGCCAACGTCCTGACTTTC

V: TRBV20-1
J: TRBJ2-3
D: -
size: few
CDR3: CSANDGGRADTQYF
DNA: TGCAGTGCTAACGACGGGGGGCGCGCAGATACGCAGTATTTT

V: TRBV6-1
J: TRBJ1-6
D: -
size: few
CDR3: CASSRTIRTGSYSPLHF
DNA: TGTGCCAGCAGTCGAACAATTAGAACAGGGTCGTATTCACCCCTCCACTTT

V: TRBV4-1
J: TRBJ2-1
D: -
size: -
CDR3: CASSRAPYNEQFF
DNA: TGCGCCAGCAGCCGGGCCCCCTACAATGAGCAGTTCTTC

V: TRBV5-1
J: TRBJ2-1
D: -
size: many
CDR3: CASSLLLGAGEQFF
DNA: TGCGCCAGCAGCTTGCTTCTGGGGGCAGGTGAGCAGTTCTTC

V: TRBV5-1
J: TRBJ1-1
D: -
size: -
CDR3: CASSDYGSNTEAFF
DNA: TGCGCCAGCAGCGACTATGGGAGCAACACTGAAGCTTTCTTT

V: TRBV5-1
J: TRBJ1-6
D: -
size: few
CDR3: CASSLVAIGIRRNSPLHF
DNA: TGCGCCAGCAGCTTGGTGGCTATTGGAATCCGCCGGAATTCACCCCTCCACTTT

V: TRBV28
J: TRBJ2-2
D: -
size: many
CDR3: CASRFPPVPSLTGELFF
DNA: TGTGCCAGCAGGTTTCCTCCCGTGCCCTCATTGACCGGGGAGCTGTTTTTT

V: TRBV18
J: TRBJ2-7
D: -
size: -
CDR3: CASSPLASYEQYF
DNA: TGTGCCAGCTCACCACTCGCCTCCTACGAGCAGTACTTC

V: TRBV20-1
J: TRBJ2-1
D: TRBD2
size: -
CDR3: CSATSGRDYNEQFF
DNA: TGCAGTGCCACAAGCGGGAGGGATTACAATGAGCAGTTCTTC

V: TRBV20-1
J: TRBJ2-1
D: -
size: many
CDR3: CSARAGGRYNEQFF
DNA: TGCAGTGCTAGAGCCGGGGGCAGGTACAATGAGCAGTTCTTC